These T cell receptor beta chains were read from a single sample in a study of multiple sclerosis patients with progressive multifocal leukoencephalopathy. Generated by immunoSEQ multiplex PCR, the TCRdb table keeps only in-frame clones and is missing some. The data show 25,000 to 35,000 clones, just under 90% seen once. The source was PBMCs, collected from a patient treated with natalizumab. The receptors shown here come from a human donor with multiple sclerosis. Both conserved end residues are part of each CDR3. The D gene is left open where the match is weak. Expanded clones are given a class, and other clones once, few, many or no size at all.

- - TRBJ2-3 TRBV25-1 CASSFSKPDTQYF TGTGCCAGCAGTTTTTCTAAACCAGATACGCAGTATTTT
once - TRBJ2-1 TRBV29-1 CSVEGWERVNEQFF TGCAGCGTTGAAGGGTGGGAAAGGGTCAATGAGCAGTTCTTC
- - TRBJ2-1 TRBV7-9 CASSLEFGGIFPNEQFF TGTGCCAGCAGCTTAGAATTTGGCGGGATTTTTCCCAATGAGCAGTTCTTC
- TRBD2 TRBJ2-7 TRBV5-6 CASTITGLEPSGEQYF TGTGCCAGCACCATCACCGGACTAGAGCCGTCTGGGGAGCAGTACTTC
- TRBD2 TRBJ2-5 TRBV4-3 CASSQDRSGLATNQYF TGCGCCAGCAGCCAAGATCGCTCGGGACTAGCGACAAATCAGTACTTC
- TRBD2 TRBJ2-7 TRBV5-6 CASSFTSGGYFYF TGTGCCAGCAGCTTTACTAGCGGGGGATACTTTTACTTC
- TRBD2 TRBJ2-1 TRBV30 CAWSVAGGFNEQFF TGTGCCTGGAGCGTAGCGGGAGGGTTTAATGAGCAGTTCTTC
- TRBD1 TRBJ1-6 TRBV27 CASGSWSITGANYNSPLHF TGTGCCAGCGGGAGCTGGAGCATTACAGGGGCGAACTATAATTCACCCCTCCACTTT
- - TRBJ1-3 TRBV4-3 CASSQVIGGNSGNTIYF TGCGCCAGCAGCCAAGTAATAGGGGGAAACTCTGGAAACACCATATATTTT
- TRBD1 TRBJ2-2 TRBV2 CASSYYPRTGHGELFF TGTGCCAGCAGCTATTATCCTCGGACAGGGCACGGGGAGCTGTTTTTT
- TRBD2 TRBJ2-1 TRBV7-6 CASSLGTSGTSGEQFF TGTGCCAGCAGCTTAGGTACTAGCGGGACGTCGGGCGAGCAGTTCTTC
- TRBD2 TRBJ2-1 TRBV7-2 CASSLQREGGNEQFF TGTGCCAGCAGCTTACAGCGGGAGGGGGGCAATGAGCAGTTCTTC
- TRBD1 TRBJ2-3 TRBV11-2 CASSSAGTADYSYTQYF TGTGCCAGCAGCTCAGCCGGGACAGCCGATTACTCCTATACGCAGTATTTT
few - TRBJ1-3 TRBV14 CASSYTAGSAVYF TGTGCCAGCAGCTATACCGCAGGGTCCGCCGTATATTTT
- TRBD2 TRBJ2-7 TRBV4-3 CASSLRTSGSYEQYF TGCGCCAGCAGCCTCCGGACTAGCGGGAGCTACGAGCAGTACTTC
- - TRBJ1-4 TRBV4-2 CASSGAGVPNEKLFF TGTGCCAGCAGCGGCGCCGGGGTACCCAATGAAAAACTGTTTTTT
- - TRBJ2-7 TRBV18 CASSPGAVDGQYF TGTGCCAGCTCACCAGGGGCAGTGGATGGGCAGTACTTC
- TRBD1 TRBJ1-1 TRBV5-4 CASRGQGGNTEAFF TGTGCCAGCAGAGGACAGGGAGGGAACACTGAAGCTTTCTTT
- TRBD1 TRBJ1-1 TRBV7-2 CASSVDRGPTEAFF TGTGCCAGCAGCGTTGACAGGGGGCCCACTGAAGCTTTCTTT
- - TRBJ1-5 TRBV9 CASSTTLGPNQPQHF TGTGCCAGCAGCACCACATTAGGCCCAAATCAGCCCCAGCATTTT
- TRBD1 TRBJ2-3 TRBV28 CASSFRPGTDTDTQYF TGTGCCAGCAGTTTTCGGCCCGGGACAGACACAGATACGCAGTATTTT
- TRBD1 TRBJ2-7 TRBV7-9 CASSLTGKFTYEQYF TGTGCCAGCAGCTTGACAGGGAAGTTTACCTACGAGCAGTACTTC
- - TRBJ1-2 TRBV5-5 CARSFRGGADLYGYTF TGTGCCCGCAGCTTTCGAGGGGGGGCCGACCTCTATGGCTACACCTTC
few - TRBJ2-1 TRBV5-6 CASSLGTGYNEQFF TGTGCCAGCAGCTTGGGGACGGGGTACAATGAGCAGTTCTTC
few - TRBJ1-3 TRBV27 CASSSRDGGAGNTIYF TGTGCCAGCAGTTCGAGGGATGGAGGGGCTGGAAACACCATATATTTT
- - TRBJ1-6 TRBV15 CATSREHQYNSPLHF TGTGCCACCAGCAGAGAACACCAATATAATTCACCCCTCCACTTT
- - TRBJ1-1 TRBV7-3 CASSQSGGAGTEAFF TGTGCCAGCAGCCAATCCGGGGGGGCGGGCACTGAAGCTTTCTTT
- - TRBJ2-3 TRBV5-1 CASSLAGISTDTQYF TGCGCCAGCAGCTTGGCCGGTATTAGCACAGATACGCAGTATTTT